Here is one T cell receptor (beta chain) with its context. Its antigen is not known. Unexposed donor CD4+ T cells date from about 2011-2018, before the COVID-19 pandemic. CD4+ T cells were isolated from the cells after 10 days of culture. This sample was included in a study of CD4 T cells in relation to SARS-CoV-2 and coronaviruses. Study in general: ViraFEST: approximately eleven-day antigen culture of PBMCs, then TCR beta CDR3 sequencing.

The method was immunoSEQ multiplex PCR; TCRdb's version includes in-frame clones alone and lacks a portion of them. The sample consists of 15,000 to 20,000 clones, about three quarters of them appearing once. Germline assignment: CDR1 LNHDA and CDR2 SQIVND (reference sequence). The V end was cut by 1 base, the J end by 11 bases, with 14 bases between. This CDR3 has 13 residues. This TCR was recovered from a human donor in good health. Sequenced material: CD4+ T cells from PBMCs, cultured in vitro. The chain is built from TRBV19 and TRBJ1-1; D not certain. For the CDR3, the DNA is TGTGCCAGTAGTATAGCGCCGGCTCGGCGGGCTTTCTTT. Protein: CASSIAPARRAFF. Supplemented by reference TRBV19 and TRBJ1-1, the full variable domain reads DGGITQSPKYLFRKEGQNVTLSCEQNLNHDAMYWYRQDPGQGLRLIYYSQIVNDFQKGDIAEGYSVSREKKESFPLTVTSAQKNPTAFYLCASSIAPARRAFFGQGTRLTVV.